The 28 T cell receptor beta chains in this list originate from one sample, sequenced in a study of CD4+ T cells in melanoma. Sequenced by immunoSEQ multiplex PCR; TCRdb stores in-frame clones only, minus some. This repertoire shows roughly 9,900 clones, 55% to 75% found once; its top ten account for about 16%. The sequencing input was cells from a culture (not recorded whether cultured in vitro). These receptor sequences come from a human donor with melanoma.

V and J are TRBV11-2 and TRBJ1-2, with 7 positions matching TRBD1. The CDR3 length is 14 residues. J lost 4 bases, V lost 5 bases, and 7 bases had no gene match. Germline CDR1 SGHAT, CDR2 FQNNGV. The CDR3 loop is CASSNGQAGYGYTF. The CDR3 nucleotides read TGTGCCAGCAGCAACGGACAGGCAGGCTATGGCTACACCTTC.

CDR3 DNA: TGCGCCAGCAGCTTGGCTGCTGATTACAATGAGCAGTTCTTC. This encodes CASSLAADYNEQFF. The gene calls are TRBV5-1 and TRBJ2-1; D uncertain. The CDR3 is made up of 14 amino acids. Per germline, CDR1 SGHRS and CDR2 YFSETQ. Trimming removed 0 bases from V and 4 bases from J, with 8 bases in between. The full variable domain, with the rest looked up from reference TRBV5-1 and TRBJ2-1, is KAGVTQTPRYLIKTRGQQVTLSCSPISGHRSVSWYQQTPGQGLQFLFEYFSETQRNKGNFPGRFSGRQFSNSRSEMNVSTLELGDSALYLCASSLAADYNEQFFGPGTRLTVL.

V usage is TRBV5-4 and J usage is TRBJ2-5, with TRBD2 matching over 8 bases. Trimming cost V 4 bases and J 1 base; bases outside gene matches: 3. CDR1 and CDR2 (germline): SGHNT, YYREEE (reference sequence). This CDR3 has 14 residues. CDR3 bases: TGTGCCAGCAGCCCGGGGGGGGGCCAAGAGACCCAGTACTTC. Translating it yields CASSPGGGQETQYF.

The J gene is TRBJ2-7, the V gene TRBV7-6, with 8 bases aligning to TRBD1. Germline assignment: CDR1 SGHVS and CDR2 FNYEAQ. V was clipped by 1 base and J by 4 bases; unmatched bases: 6. This CDR3 region has 15 residues. The CDR3 DNA is TGTGCCAGCAGCTTAGGGGCAGGGGGCGCGTACGAGCAGTACTTC. It translates to CASSLGAGGAYEQYF.

This chain connects TRBV6-6 to TRBJ1-5, with D perhaps TRBD1 (5 bases). This CDR3 is built from 12 residues. Trimming stripped 4 bases from V and 7 bases from J, with 8 bases between. The germline gives CDR1 MNHNY, CDR2 SVGAGI (reference sequence). Here the CDR3 reads CASSSRGQPQHF. The CDR3 coding sequence is TGTGCCAGCAGTTCGAGGGGACAGCCCCAGCATTTT.

The rearrangement links TRBV5-1 to TRBJ2-5, with TRBD2 as a possible D gene (6 bases). Germline V lookup: CDR1 SGHRS, CDR2 YFSETQ. The CDR3 consists of 17 residues. V lost 0 bases to trimming and J lost 1 base, with 16 bases between them. The CDR3 region has the DNA TGCGCCAGCAGCTTGGCCCCCTCCGGGAGCGGCCAAGAGACCCAGTACTTC. Translation gives CASSLAPSGSGQETQYF.

The CDR3 DNA sequence: TGTGCCAGCAGTTTATCTGCCCTTCTGAACACTGAAGCTTTCTTT. Amino acids: CASSLSALLNTEAFF. The chain couples TRBV27 to TRBJ1-1; D gene uncertain. This CDR3 spans 15 amino acids. Germline CDR1 is MNHEY and CDR2 is SMNVEV (reference sequence). V was clipped by 0 bases and J by 0 bases, with 8 bases between them.

This clone was detected only a few times. This sequence joins TRBV20-1 and TRBJ1-2, with D uncertain. V lost 7 bases to trimming and J lost 8 bases, with 14 bases between them. The germline CDR1 and CDR2 sequences are DFQATT and SNEGSKA (reference sequence). The CDR3 contains 11 residues. The CDR3 reads CSDPELGGYTF. Here the CDR3 DNA reads TGCAGTGATCCCGAGCTAGGGGGCTACACCTTC.

This clone was recorded a few times. The chain employs TRBV5-5 and TRBJ2-7; 12 positions match TRBD2. This CDR3 region has 15 residues. CDR1 is SGHKS and CDR2 is YYEKEE in the germline V gene (reference sequence). The junction had 5 bases not matched to a gene; V was cut back by 5 bases and J by 2 bases. The CDR3 DNA reads TGTGCCAGCAGTGCTCTAGCGGGGGGGACCTACGAGCAGTACTTC. This translates into CASSALAGGTYEQYF.

CDR3 sequence (DNA): TGTGCCAGCAGCTGGGGGCCTGATCAGCCCCAGCATTTT. This translates into CASSWGPDQPQHF. The chain carries TRBV5-6 and TRBJ1-5; TRBD1 is a possible D gene (6 bases). Trimming removed 3 bases from V and 5 bases from J, with 9 bases in between. CDR1 and CDR2 (germline): SGHDT, YYEEEE. The CDR3 loop spans 13 amino acids.

The chain has TRBV7-2 and TRBJ1-3; D is ambiguous. The CDR3 is 16 residues long. Between the trimmed V and J ends, which lost 5 bases and 0 bases, there was a span of 14 bases. Germline CDR1 SGHTA, CDR2 FQGNSA. CDR3 in amino acids: CASSAQATRSGNTIYF. CDR3 DNA sequence: TGTGCCAGCAGCGCGCAGGCTACCCGCTCTGGAAACACCATATATTTT.

J is TRBJ2-7 and V is TRBV5-6; 10 bases line up with TRBD2. The CDR3 length is 14 residues. The V gene end was trimmed by 4 bases and the J gene end by 12 bases; junction bases not matched to a gene: 13. Per the germline V gene, CDR1 is SGHDT and CDR2 is YYEEEE. The CDR3 DNA reads as TGTGCCAGCAGCGCTAGCGGGGGCCATCTGGTTCCGTACTTC. Encoded protein: CASSASGGHLVPYF.

This clone counts as medium-sized. The chain joins TRBV7-2 to TRBJ2-3; no definite D call. The CDR3 length is 13 residues. Germline V gene sequence: CDR1 SGHTA, CDR2 FQGNSA. Between the trimmed V and J ends, which lost 3 bases and 4 bases, there was a span of 8 bases. The CDR3 sequence is CASSFATADTQYF. For the CDR3, the DNA is TGTGCCAGCAGCTTTGCCACGGCAGATACGCAGTATTTT. The variable domain in full, completed from reference TRBV7-2 and TRBJ2-3, reads GAGVSQSPSNKVTEKGKDVELRCDPISGHTALYWYRQSLGQGLEFLIYFQGNSAPDKSGLPSDRFSAERTGGSVSTLTIQRTQQEDSAVYLCASSFATADTQYFGPGTRLTVL.

The chain combines TRBV5-1 with TRBJ2-4; the D gene is possibly TRBD1 (5 bases). The CDR3 length is 15 residues. Deletions cut 4 bases from V and 13 bases from J, with 24 bases between. CDR1 and CDR2 from the germline V gene are SGHRS and YFSETQ. The DNA of the CDR3 is TGCGCCAGCAGCCTTGGTCCGGTTCAGGGCCCTTTCCAGTACTTC. This sequence encodes CASSLGPVQGPFQYF.

In this sample, this clone turned up a few times. The chain recombines TRBV11-1 with TRBJ2-7; perhaps TRBD2 as D (6 bases). CDR1 SGHAT and CDR2 FQDESV come from the germline V gene (reference sequence). V was shortened by 4 bases and J by 4 bases, with 17 bases between the two germline ends. This CDR3 has 15 amino acids. Here the CDR3 reads CASSSLGAGRYEQYF. Written as DNA, the CDR3 is TGTGCCAGCAGCTCCCTTGGGGCAGGGAGGTACGAGCAGTACTTC.

This clone was seen a handful of times. The chain links TRBV29-1 to TRBJ2-5; no reliable D call. CDR1 and CDR2 (germline): SQVTM, ANQGSEA. V was clipped by 1 base and J by 5 bases, with 8 bases between them. The length of the CDR3 is 12 residues. DNA of the CDR3: TGCAGCGTTGAAGCACAGACGGAGACCCAGTACTTC. This encodes CSVEAQTETQYF.

The rearrangement links TRBV15 to TRBJ1-5; TRBD1 might be the D (6 bases). In germline, CDR1 is LNHNV, CDR2 YYDKDF (reference sequence). This CDR3 comprises 13 residues. V was shortened by 5 bases and J by 7 bases, with 12 bases between the two germline ends. CDR3 sequence: CATSSKGGQPQHF. The CDR3 nucleotides read TGTGCCACCAGCTCCAAGGGGGGGCAGCCCCAGCATTTT.

This CDR3 reads CSANPGIGYTF. The CDR3 nucleotides are TGCAGTGCTAACCCGGGGATAGGCTACACCTTC. V is TRBV20-1 and J is TRBJ1-2, with no clear D. V gave up 4 bases and J gave up 8 bases, with 11 bases separating them. Per the germline V gene, CDR1 is DFQATT and CDR2 is SNEGSKA (reference sequence). The CDR3 is 11 amino acids.

The chain carries TRBV6-1 and TRBJ2-2; D might be TRBD2 (5 bases). V lost 3 bases and J 4 bases, leaving 9 bases between the germline ends. The germline V gene has CDR1 MNHNS and CDR2 SASEGT. The CDR3 contains 14 residues. CDR3 sequence (DNA): TGTGCCAGCAGTGAGCCCCGGGGCACCGGGGAGCTGTTTTTT. Protein sequence: CASSEPRGTGELFF.

A single count supports this clone. V usage is TRBV2 and J usage is TRBJ2-5; 12 bases fit TRBD2. This CDR3 region has 16 residues. The germline V gene has CDR1 SNHLY and CDR2 FYNNEI. The V segment lost 8 bases and the J segment 5 bases; nucleotides outside the gene matches: 12. CDR3 protein: CASRLAGGAGRETQYF. The CDR3 DNA reads TGTGCCAGCCGGCTAGCGGGGGGGGCCGGTAGGGAGACCCAGTACTTC. The full variable domain, rest sourced from reference TRBV2 and TRBJ2-5, is EPEVTQTPSHQVTQMGQEVILRCVPISNHLYFYWYRQILGQKVEFLVSFYNNEISEKSEIFDDQFSVERPDGSNFTLKIRSTKLEDSAMYFCASRLAGGAGRETQYFGPGTRLLVL.

This clone is categorized as medium-sized (0.01 to 0.1%). This chain links TRBV11-2 with TRBJ2-7; TRBD1 agrees at 7 bases. Germline V lookup: CDR1 SGHAT, CDR2 FQNNGV. Trimming took 5 bases from V and 7 from J; bases not matched to a gene: 11. This CDR3 region has 14 residues. The CDR3 region is CASSRLGQRGEQYF. The CDR3 region has the DNA TGTGCCAGCAGCCGCCTGGGACAGCGCGGAGAGCAGTACTTC.

This clone was counted a single time. This rearrangement joins TRBV13 to TRBJ1-4, with a possible D match to TRBD1 (5 bases). This CDR3 contains 15 residues. Germline CDR1 reads PRHDT; CDR2 reads FYEKMQ (reference sequence). Trimming shortened V by 2 bases and J by 6 bases, and 13 bases separated the two germline ends. The CDR3 DNA reads TGTGCCAGCAGCTTACGGGCAGGGTTTGATGAAAAACTGTTTTTT. Protein: CASSLRAGFDEKLFF.

This clone has a handful of counts. The chain employs TRBV14 and TRBJ2-3, with D uncertain. The CDR3 has 13 residues. The germline V gene has CDR1 SGHDN and CDR2 FVKESK. Deletions cut 4 bases from V and 6 bases from J, with 11 bases between. The CDR3 coding sequence is TGTGCCAGCAGCCTGGGATATTTGGATACGCAGTATTTT. Protein sequence: CASSLGYLDTQYF.

The V gene is TRBV4-2, the J gene TRBJ2-3, with D uncertain. Trimming took 4 bases from V and 8 from J, leaving 13 bases between them. Germline V gene lookup returns CDR1 LGHNA and CDR2 YNFKEQ. The CDR3 runs 13 residues. The CDR3 DNA follows: TGTGCCAGCAGCCCCCCCGTGGCTCCTACGCAGTATTTT. Protein: CASSPPVAPTQYF.

The CDR3 region has the DNA TGTGCCAGCGCAACGCGGGGGGGTGAAAAACTGTTTTTT. Translated, it gives CASATRGGEKLFF. The rearrangement links TRBV5-4 to TRBJ1-4; tentative D call: TRBD1 (5 bases). The CDR3 runs 13 residues. The V gene lost 7 bases and the J gene lost 7 bases, with 14 bases spanning the gap. Germline CDR1 is SGHNT and CDR2 is YYREEE (reference sequence).

This clone was detected only a few times. This sequence joins TRBV5-1 and TRBJ1-2; possible D gene TRBD1, 5 bases. CDR3 size: 13 residues. The V end lost 5 bases, the J end lost 6 bases, and 14 bases lay between the germline ends. Germline CDR1 reads SGHRS; CDR2 reads YFSETQ. The CDR3 spells CASRRGSGNGYTF. CDR3 nucleotides: TGCGCCAGCAGACGGGGCTCGGGGAATGGCTACACCTTC.

The V and J genes are TRBV4-2 and TRBJ2-7; D is perhaps TRBD2 (5 bases). Trimming shortened V by 5 bases and J by 2 bases, and 10 bases separated the two germline ends. The CDR3 runs to 13 residues. Germline assignment: CDR1 LGHNA and CDR2 YNFKEQ. In DNA form, the CDR3 reads TGTGCCAGCAGCTTGGAGGCGGCCTACGAGCAGTACTTC. Translated: CASSLEAAYEQYF.

The rearrangement joins TRBV4-1 to TRBJ2-7, with D perhaps TRBD2 (5 bases). This CDR3 region has 15 residues. Looked up from germline, CDR1 is MGHRA and CDR2 is YSYEKL. Trimming pared 1 base from V and 5 bases from J, leaving 15 bases between. CDR3 sequence reads: CASSQVIGMEDEQYF. The CDR3 region has the DNA TGCGCCAGCAGCCAAGTGATCGGCATGGAGGACGAGCAGTACTTC.